The next 25 T cell receptor beta chains were all read from a single sample in a study of cytomegalovirus exposure and HLA in healthy donors. It was with 60 Vbeta and 13 Jbeta primers that the PCR ran. The table came from immunoSEQ multiplex PCR; TCRdb's copy has only in-frame clones and leaves some out. Seen here are about 140,000 clones, roughly 76% observed once, and the top ten hold 2.9%. Source material: PBMCs. The receptors come from a woman aged 25-40 years in good health and CMV-seronegative.

The genes are TRBV28 and TRBJ1-4; tentative D call: TRBD1 (5 bases). The CDR3 sequence is 14 residues long. V was pared by 2 bases and J by 8 bases, with 12 bases between. The germline V gene encodes CDR1 MDHEN and CDR2 SYDVKM. CDR3 sequence: CASSLAGQPEKLFF. For the CDR3, the DNA is TGTGCCAGCAGTTTAGCAGGGCAACCAGAAAAACTGTTTTTT.

The chain links TRBV6-6 to TRBJ2-5, with D hard to call. V dropped 5 bases and J dropped 4 bases, with 11 bases sitting between them. CDR3 size: 13 residues. Germline V gene sequence: CDR1 MNHNY, CDR2 SVGAGI (reference sequence). CDR3 in amino acids: CASSKPSGETQYF. Here the CDR3 DNA reads TGTGCCAGCAGTAAACCCTCAGGAGAGACCCAGTACTTC.

This rearrangement joins TRBV7-9 to TRBJ2-7, with TRBD1 matching 8 bases. The V segment lost 1 base and the J segment 7 bases; nucleotides outside the gene matches: 3. The CDR3 consists of 13 residues. Germline values: CDR1 SEHNR, CDR2 FQNEAQ (reference sequence). The CDR3 DNA reads as TGTGCCAGCAGCTTAGACAGGGGGATAGAGCAGTACTTC. Its protein is CASSLDRGIEQYF.

J is TRBJ1-4 and V is TRBV5-4; possibly TRBD1 for D (5 bases). Germline CDR1 SGHNT, CDR2 YYREEE (reference sequence). Trimming removed 4 bases at V and 5 bases at J, with 12 bases between. CDR3 size: 14 residues. The CDR3 loop reads CASSDRRGNEKLFF. CDR3 DNA: TGTGCCAGCAGCGATAGACGGGGGAATGAAAAACTGTTTTTT.

The rearrangement uses TRBV28 and TRBJ2-7; D might be TRBD2 (7 bases). The CDR3 has 17 amino acids. CDR1 is MDHEN and CDR2 is SYDVKM in the germline V gene. Trimming left V 3 bases short and J 5 bases short, with 23 bases between. CDR3 sequence: CASSFGGLYFRTDEQYF. The CDR3 DNA is TGTGCCAGCAGTTTCGGGGGGCTTTATTTTCGGACAGACGAGCAGTACTTC.

The chain employs TRBV5-3 and TRBJ2-2; 8 bases are a match to TRBD1. TRBV5-3 is an open reading frame, and its role is uncertain. CDR3 length: 18 residues. Trimming took 4 bases from V and 1 from J; bases not matched to a gene: 12. The CDR3 DNA is TGTGCCAGAAGCGGGTGCTGCCGCGGGACAGGGAACACCGGGGAGCTGTTTTTT. Translating gives CARSGCCRGTGNTGELFF.

The chain recombines TRBV5-4 with TRBJ2-7; possibly TRBD2 for D (5 bases). The CDR3 contains 13 residues. Trimming shortened V by 1 base and J by 6 bases, and 11 bases separated the two germline ends. Per germline, CDR1 SGHNT and CDR2 YYREEE (reference sequence). This CDR3 reads CASSLLYGGEQYF. The CDR3 nucleotides read TGTGCCAGCAGCTTGCTTTACGGAGGCGAGCAGTACTTC.

J is TRBJ2-3 and V is TRBV27; 9 bases are a match to TRBD1. The CDR3 has 17 residues. Germline values: CDR1 MNHEY, CDR2 SMNVEV (reference sequence). Trimming cost V 4 bases and J 0 bases; bases outside gene matches: 8. The chain's CDR3 is CASSSTQGALSTDTQYF. The CDR3 coding sequence is TGTGCCAGCAGTTCCACACAGGGGGCCCTAAGCACAGATACGCAGTATTTT.

V gene TRBV6-1 combines with J gene TRBJ2-5; perhaps TRBD1 as D (5 bases). The CDR3 length is 14 residues. CDR1 MNHNS and CDR2 SASEGT come from the germline V gene. V lost 5 bases, J lost 2 bases, and 12 bases lay in between. CDR3 DNA sequence: TGTGCCAGCAGTTCCCCAGGGATACAAGAGACCCAGTACTTC. As protein: CASSSPGIQETQYF.

The CDR3 DNA reads TGTGCCAGCAGTCCCCTATATAGCAATCAGCCCCAGCATTTT. Its protein is CASSPLYSNQPQHF. The rearrangement links TRBV2 to TRBJ1-5; D gene ambiguous. CDR3 length: 14 residues. V gave up 5 bases and J gave up 0 bases, with 8 bases separating them. Germline-derived CDR1 and CDR2 are SNHLY and FYNNEI. Variable domain in full (rest from reference TRBV2 and TRBJ1-5): EPEVTQTPSHQVTQMGQEVILRCVPISNHLYFYWYRQILGQKVEFLVSFYNNEISEKSEIFDDQFSVERPDGSNFTLKIRSTKLEDSAMYFCASSPLYSNQPQHFGDGTRLSIL.

The chain uses TRBV4-1 and TRBJ2-3; 10 bases fit TRBD1. The CDR3 extends over 15 amino acids. J gave up 6 bases and V 4 bases, and 7 bases lay outside the gene matches. Germline V CDR1 and CDR2: MGHRA, YSYEKL. The CDR3 DNA is TGCGCCAGCAGCCGTGGACAGGGGGGCCAGGATACGCAGTATTTT. It encodes CASSRGQGGQDTQYF.

The J gene is TRBJ1-2, the V gene TRBV6-1, with TRBD1 as a possible D gene (6 bases). Trimming removed 3 bases at V and 6 bases at J, with 14 bases between. The CDR3 covers 14 residues. CDR1 is MNHNS and CDR2 is SASEGT in the germline V gene. CDR3 sequence reads: CASSDRRTAHGYTF. The CDR3 DNA follows: TGTGCCAGCAGTGACCGGCGGACAGCGCATGGCTACACCTTC.

This rearrangement joins TRBV19 to TRBJ1-5, with D hard to call. Deletions cut 8 bases from V and 1 base from J, with 12 bases between. Germline V gives CDR1 LNHDA, CDR2 SQIVND (reference sequence). The CDR3 is made up of 14 amino acids. The CDR3 sequence: CASGFEGSNQPQHF. DNA of the CDR3: TGTGCCAGTGGATTTGAGGGCAGCAATCAGCCCCAGCATTTT. Based on the CDR3 plus reference TRBV19 and TRBJ1-5, the full variable domain is DGGITQSPKYLFRKEGQNVTLSCEQNLNHDAMYWYRQDPGQGLRLIYYSQIVNDFQKGDIAEGYSVSREKKESFPLTVTSAQKNPTAFYLCASGFEGSNQPQHFGDGTRLSIL.

The rearrangement joins TRBV10-3 to TRBJ1-5; D perhaps matches TRBD1 (6 bases). Germline values: CDR1 ENHRY, CDR2 SYGVKD. The CDR3 spans 15 residues. V lost 10 bases and J lost 7, with 23 bases in between. CDR3 bases: TGTGCCACAGCGTTACAGGGACAAGAGGGGCAGCCCCAGCATTTT. Its protein is CATALQGQEGQPQHF.

This clone was detected only a few times. The junction departs from germline at one end; a sequencing error may be responsible. This chain links TRBV5-6 with TRBJ1-4; 8 nucleotides agree with TRBD1. This CDR3 is built from 15 residues. Germline CDR1 reads SGHDT; CDR2 reads YYEEEE. DNA of the CDR3: TGTGCCAGCAGCTCCATCCAGGGGGCTAAGGAAAAACTGTTTTTT. This translates into CASSSIQGAKEKLFF.

The chain recombines TRBV2 with TRBJ1-1; a possible D gene is TRBD1 (6 bases). V lost 7 bases to trimming and J lost 1 base, with 16 bases between them. Germline V gene data show CDR1 as SNHLY and CDR2 as FYNNEI. CDR3 size: 15 residues. The CDR3: CASTSGRGGNTEAFF. In DNA, the CDR3 is TGTGCCAGCACCTCCGGCAGGGGTGGGAACACTGAAGCTTTCTTT.

This clone was observed a single time. This chain links TRBV10-1 with TRBJ2-1; D may be TRBD2 (6 bases). The V and J ends lost 2 bases and 1 base respectively, with 9 bases between them. Germline V CDR1 and CDR2: WNHNN, SYGVQD (reference sequence). The CDR3 has 15 residues. The CDR3 DNA reads as TGCGCCAGCAGTGAGATCGGGAGATCCTACAATGAGCAGTTCTTC. Translated: CASSEIGRSYNEQFF.

The chain joins TRBV7-9 to TRBJ1-1, with unresolved D. Trimming removed 1 base from V and 2 bases from J, with 8 bases in between. The CDR3 runs 14 residues. CDR1 and CDR2 from the germline V gene are SEHNR and FQNEAQ (reference sequence). The CDR3 DNA follows: TGTGCCAGCAGCTTAGGGGCAGTCAACACTGAAGCTTTCTTT. Residues: CASSLGAVNTEAFF.

The chain joins TRBV4-2 to TRBJ2-7, with 9 bases fitting TRBD2. The V gene's germline CDR1 is LGHNA and CDR2 YNFKEQ. J gave up 0 bases and V 0 bases, and 9 bases lay outside the gene matches. This CDR3 has 18 amino acids. The CDR3 nucleotides read TGTGCCAGCAGCCAAGAGTGGGCTAGCGGGATGATCTCCTACGAGCAGTACTTC. Amino acid sequence: CASSQEWASGMISYEQYF.

The chain has TRBV25-1 and TRBJ2-2; 7 positions agree with TRBD1. V lost 4 bases and J lost 3; bases outside the gene matches: 5. The germline V gene has CDR1 MGHDK and CDR2 SYGVNS. CDR3 length: 15 amino acids. CDR3 residues: CASSGGTEHTGELFF. CDR3 sequence (DNA): TGTGCCAGCAGTGGTGGGACAGAGCACACCGGGGAGCTGTTTTTT.

The CDR3 coding sequence is TGTGCCATCAATACAGGCAGCAACACTGAAGCTTTCTTT. It encodes CAINTGSNTEAFF. V and J are TRBV10-3 and TRBJ1-1, with D perhaps matching TRBD1 (5 bases). CDR3 length: 13 residues. The germline gives CDR1 ENHRY, CDR2 SYGVKD. V lost 7 bases and J 2 bases, leaving 11 bases between the germline ends.

The genes are TRBV4-3 and TRBJ2-7; D gene unclear. Deletions cut 1 base from V and 4 bases from J, with 8 bases between. Germline V gene data show CDR1 as LGHNA and CDR2 as YSLEER. This CDR3 region has 13 residues. This CDR3 is CASSQGPGYEQYF. CDR3 coding DNA: TGCGCCAGCAGCCAAGGACCAGGATACGAGCAGTACTTC.

V is TRBV7-6 and J is TRBJ1-1; weak D call: TRBD1 (5 bases). The germline V gene encodes CDR1 SGHVS and CDR2 FNYEAQ. The V end was cut by 1 base, the J end by 3 bases, with 12 bases between. This CDR3 comprises 15 residues. CDR3 coding DNA: TGTGCCAGCAGCTTAGTCCCGGGGGACTACACTGAAGCTTTCTTT. It yields the protein CASSLVPGDYTEAFF. The full variable domain, in which reference TRBV7-6 and TRBJ1-1 provide the parts outside the CDR3, is GAGVSQSPRYKVTKRGQDVALRCDPISGHVSLYWYRQALGQGPEFLTYFNYEAQQDKSGLPNDRFSAERPEGSISTLTIQRTEQRDSAMYRCASSLVPGDYTEAFFGQGTRLTVV.

This clone was seen a single time. The gene calls are TRBV5-4 and TRBJ1-6, with a possible D match to TRBD1 (6 bases). The germline CDR1 and CDR2 sequences are SGHNT and YYREEE (reference sequence). The CDR3 spans 13 residues. V lost 4 bases and J 6 bases, leaving 8 bases between the germline ends. In nucleotides, the CDR3 is TGTGCCAGCAGCGGGGGCTTTAATTCACCCCTCCACTTT. Translating gives CASSGGFNSPLHF.

This chain connects TRBV15 to TRBJ2-1; 8 positions match TRBD2. Trimming took 1 base from V and 4 from J; bases not matched to a gene: 6. CDR3 length equals 16 residues. In germline, CDR1 is LNHNV, CDR2 YYDKDF (reference sequence). CDR3 residues: CATSRGSGLDYNEQFF. CDR3 nucleotide sequence: TGTGCCACCAGCAGAGGGTCGGGACTAGATTACAATGAGCAGTTCTTC.